The entry below gives a single T cell receptor beta chain sequence along with its context. The antigen remains undetermined. These data are taken from a study of tumor-infiltrating lymphocytes in localized non-small cell lung cancer. Study context: The cohort mixed smokers and never-smokers, several histologies, and some post-neoadjuvant-chemotherapy samples. The study's findings and limits: Each assay used a separate piece of the same tissue.

CDR1 GTSNPN and CDR2 SVGIG come from the germline V gene (reference sequence). The CDR3 has 15 amino acids. With V trimmed by 0 bases and J by 3 bases, 5 bases remained unmatched. The repertoire was sequenced with immunoSEQ multiplex PCR; TCRdb's copy has only in-frame clones and lacks some. The sample records roughly 14,000 clones, 75% being singletons. Sequenced material: lung tumor tissue. J is TRBJ1-5 and V is TRBV30, with TRBD1 identical over 7 bases. The source of this sequence is a human donor with non-small cell lung cancer. CDR3 residues: CAWSVPDRDNQPQHF. The CDR3 DNA reads TGTGCCTGGAGTGTCCCCGACAGGGACAATCAGCCCCAGCATTTT.